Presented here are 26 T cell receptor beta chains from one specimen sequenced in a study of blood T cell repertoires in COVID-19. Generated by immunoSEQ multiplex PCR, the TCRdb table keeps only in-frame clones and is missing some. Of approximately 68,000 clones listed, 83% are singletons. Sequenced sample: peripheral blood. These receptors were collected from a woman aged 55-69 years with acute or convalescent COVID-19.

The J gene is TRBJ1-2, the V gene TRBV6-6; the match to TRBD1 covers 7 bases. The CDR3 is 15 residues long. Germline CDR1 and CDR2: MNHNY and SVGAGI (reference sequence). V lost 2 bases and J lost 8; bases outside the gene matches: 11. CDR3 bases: TGTGCCAGCAGTTACCCGGACAGGCTGGCCTTCGGCTACACCTTC. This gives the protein CASSYPDRLAFGYTF.

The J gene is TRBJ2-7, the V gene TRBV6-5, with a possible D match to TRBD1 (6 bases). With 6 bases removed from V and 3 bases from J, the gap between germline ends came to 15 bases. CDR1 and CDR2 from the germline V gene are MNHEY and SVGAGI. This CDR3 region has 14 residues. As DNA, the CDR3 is TGTGCCAGCAGGGGGCCGGGACAACACTACGAGCAGTACTTC. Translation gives CASRGPGQHYEQYF.

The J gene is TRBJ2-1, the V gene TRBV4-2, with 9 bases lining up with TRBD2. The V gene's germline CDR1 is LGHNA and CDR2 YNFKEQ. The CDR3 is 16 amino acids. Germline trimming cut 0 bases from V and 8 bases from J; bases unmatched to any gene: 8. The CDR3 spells CASSQEGGGLADEQFF. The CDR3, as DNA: TGTGCCAGCAGCCAAGAAGGGGGGGGACTAGCCGATGAGCAGTTCTTC.

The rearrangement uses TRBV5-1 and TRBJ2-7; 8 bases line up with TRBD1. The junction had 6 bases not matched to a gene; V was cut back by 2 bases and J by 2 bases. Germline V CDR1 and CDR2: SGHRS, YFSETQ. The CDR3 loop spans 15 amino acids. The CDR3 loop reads CASSFWTGQTYEQYF. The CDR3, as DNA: TGCGCCAGCAGCTTCTGGACAGGGCAAACCTACGAGCAGTACTTC.

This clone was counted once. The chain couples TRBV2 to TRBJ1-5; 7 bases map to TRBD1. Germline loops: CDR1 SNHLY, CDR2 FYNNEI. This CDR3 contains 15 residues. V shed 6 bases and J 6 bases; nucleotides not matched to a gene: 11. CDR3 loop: CASSATGLLRQPQHF. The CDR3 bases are TGTGCCAGCAGCGCGACAGGGTTGCTTCGTCAGCCCCAGCATTTT.

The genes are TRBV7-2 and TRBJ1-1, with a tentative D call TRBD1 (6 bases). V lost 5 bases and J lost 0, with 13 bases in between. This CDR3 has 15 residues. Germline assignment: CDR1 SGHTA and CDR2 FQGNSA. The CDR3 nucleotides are TGTGCCAGCAGCGTGGACAGTTCCATGAACACTGAAGCTTTCTTT. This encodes CASSVDSSMNTEAFF.

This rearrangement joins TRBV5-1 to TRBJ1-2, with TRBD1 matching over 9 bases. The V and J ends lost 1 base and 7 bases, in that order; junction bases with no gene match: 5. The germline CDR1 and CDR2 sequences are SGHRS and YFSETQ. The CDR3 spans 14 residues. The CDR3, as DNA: TGCGCCAGCAGCTTGACAGGGGGCGCGGGTGGCTACACCTTC. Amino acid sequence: CASSLTGGAGGYTF.

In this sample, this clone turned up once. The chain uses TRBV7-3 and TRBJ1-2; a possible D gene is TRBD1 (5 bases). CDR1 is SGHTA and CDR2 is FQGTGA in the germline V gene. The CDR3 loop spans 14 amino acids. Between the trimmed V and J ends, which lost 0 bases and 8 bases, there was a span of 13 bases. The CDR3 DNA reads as TGTGCCAGCAGCTTAACGTTTAGGGGTGAAGGCTACACCTTC. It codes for CASSLTFRGEGYTF.

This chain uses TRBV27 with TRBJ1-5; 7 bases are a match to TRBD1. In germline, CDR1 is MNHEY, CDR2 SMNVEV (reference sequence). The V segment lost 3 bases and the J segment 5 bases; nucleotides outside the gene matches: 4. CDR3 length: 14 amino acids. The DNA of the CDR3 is TGTGCCAGCAGTTTCGACAGGGTAGATCAGCCCCAGCATTTT. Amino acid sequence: CASSFDRVDQPQHF.

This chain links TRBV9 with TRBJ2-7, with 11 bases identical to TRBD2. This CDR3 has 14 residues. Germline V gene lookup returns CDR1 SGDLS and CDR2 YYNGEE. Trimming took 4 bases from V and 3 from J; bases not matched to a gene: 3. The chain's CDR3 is CASSSGTSGYEQYF. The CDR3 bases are TGTGCCAGCAGCTCTGGGACTAGCGGCTACGAGCAGTACTTC.

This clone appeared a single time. In DNA, the CDR3 is TGCGCCAGCAGCCAAGATGAAGGGGCCAAGTATGGCTACACCTTC. This encodes CASSQDEGAKYGYTF. This rearrangement joins TRBV4-1 to TRBJ1-2, with a tentative D call TRBD1 (5 bases). Germline assignment: CDR1 MGHRA and CDR2 YSYEKL. CDR3 length equals 15 residues. V was pared by 0 bases and J by 5 bases, with 13 bases between.

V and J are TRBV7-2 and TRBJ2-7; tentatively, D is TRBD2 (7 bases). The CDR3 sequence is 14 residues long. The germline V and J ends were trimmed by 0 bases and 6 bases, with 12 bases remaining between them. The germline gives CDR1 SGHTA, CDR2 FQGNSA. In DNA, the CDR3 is TGTGCCAGCAGCTTAGCGGGGGGGCCCTTCGAGCAGTACTTC. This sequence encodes CASSLAGGPFEQYF.

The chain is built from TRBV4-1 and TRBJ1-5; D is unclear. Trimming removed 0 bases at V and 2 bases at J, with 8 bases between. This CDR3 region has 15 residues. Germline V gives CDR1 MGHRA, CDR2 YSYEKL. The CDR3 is CASSQDLLGNQPQHF. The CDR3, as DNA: TGCGCCAGCAGCCAAGACCTCCTCGGCAATCAGCCCCAGCATTTT.

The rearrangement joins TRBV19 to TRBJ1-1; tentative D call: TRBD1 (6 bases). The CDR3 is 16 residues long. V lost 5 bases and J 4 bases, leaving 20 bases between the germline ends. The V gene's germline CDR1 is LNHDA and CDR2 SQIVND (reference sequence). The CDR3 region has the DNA TGTGCCAGTAGTCCCATCCCACAGGGCTTCAGCACTGAAGCTTTCTTT. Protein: CASSPIPQGFSTEAFF. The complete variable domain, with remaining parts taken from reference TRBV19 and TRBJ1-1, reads DGGITQSPKYLFRKEGQNVTLSCEQNLNHDAMYWYRQDPGQGLRLIYYSQIVNDFQKGDIAEGYSVSREKKESFPLTVTSAQKNPTAFYLCASSPIPQGFSTEAFFGQGTRLTVV.

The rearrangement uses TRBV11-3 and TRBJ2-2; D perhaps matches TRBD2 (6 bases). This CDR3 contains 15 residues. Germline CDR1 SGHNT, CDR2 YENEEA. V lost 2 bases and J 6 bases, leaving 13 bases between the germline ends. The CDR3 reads CASSLIGGGAGELFF. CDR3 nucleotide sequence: TGTGCCAGCAGCTTAATTGGCGGCGGGGCCGGGGAGCTGTTTTTT.

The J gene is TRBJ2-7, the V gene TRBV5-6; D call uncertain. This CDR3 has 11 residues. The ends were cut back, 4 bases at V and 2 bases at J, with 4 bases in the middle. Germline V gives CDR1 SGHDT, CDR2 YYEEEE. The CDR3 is CASSRAYEQYF. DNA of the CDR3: TGTGCCAGCAGCCGGGCCTACGAGCAGTACTTC.

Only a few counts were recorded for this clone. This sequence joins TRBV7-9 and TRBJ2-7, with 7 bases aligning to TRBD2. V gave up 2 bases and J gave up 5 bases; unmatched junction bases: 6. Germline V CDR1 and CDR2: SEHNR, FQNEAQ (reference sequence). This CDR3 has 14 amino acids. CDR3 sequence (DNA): TGTGCCAGCAGCTTATTCGGGACTAACGACGAGCAGTACTTC. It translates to CASSLFGTNDEQYF.

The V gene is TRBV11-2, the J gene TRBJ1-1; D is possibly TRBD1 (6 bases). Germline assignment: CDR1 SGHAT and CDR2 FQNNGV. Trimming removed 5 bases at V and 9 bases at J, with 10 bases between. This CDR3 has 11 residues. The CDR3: CASSVTGKAFF. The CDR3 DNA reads TGTGCCAGCAGCGTGACAGGTAAAGCTTTCTTT. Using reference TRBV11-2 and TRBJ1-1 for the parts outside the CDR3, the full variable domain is EAGVAQSPRYKIIEKRQSVAFWCNPISGHATLYWYQQILGQGPKLLIQFQNNGVVDDSQLPKDRFSAERLKGVDSTLKIQPAKLEDSAVYLCASSVTGKAFFGQGTRLTVV.

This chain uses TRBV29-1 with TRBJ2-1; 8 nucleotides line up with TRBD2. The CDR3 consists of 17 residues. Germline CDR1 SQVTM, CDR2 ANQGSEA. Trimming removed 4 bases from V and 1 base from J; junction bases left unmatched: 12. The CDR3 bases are TGCAGCGTTGTCGGGGACGTTGGCGGGGGGTCCTACAATGAGCAGTTCTTC. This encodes CSVVGDVGGGSYNEQFF.

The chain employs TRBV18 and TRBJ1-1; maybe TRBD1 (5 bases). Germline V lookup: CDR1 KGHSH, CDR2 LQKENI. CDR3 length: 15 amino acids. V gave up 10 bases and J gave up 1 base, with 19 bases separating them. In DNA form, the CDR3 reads TGTGCCATCCGCAAGTCGGGCCAGGGGAACACTGAAGCTTTCTTT. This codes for CAIRKSGQGNTEAFF. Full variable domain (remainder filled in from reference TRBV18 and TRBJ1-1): NAGVMQNPRHLVRRRGQEARLRCSPMKGHSHVYWYRQLPEEGLKFMVYLQKENIIDESGMPKERFSAEFPKEGPSILRIQQVVRGDSAAYFCAIRKSGQGNTEAFFGQGTRLTVV.

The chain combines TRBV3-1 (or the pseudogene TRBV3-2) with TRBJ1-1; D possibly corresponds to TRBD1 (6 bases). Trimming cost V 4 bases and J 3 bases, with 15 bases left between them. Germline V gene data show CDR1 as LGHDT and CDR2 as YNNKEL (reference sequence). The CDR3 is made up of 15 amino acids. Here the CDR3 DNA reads TGTGCCAGCAGCCCGTTTACCCAGGGGTACACTGAAGCTTTCTTT. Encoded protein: CASSPFTQGYTEAFF.

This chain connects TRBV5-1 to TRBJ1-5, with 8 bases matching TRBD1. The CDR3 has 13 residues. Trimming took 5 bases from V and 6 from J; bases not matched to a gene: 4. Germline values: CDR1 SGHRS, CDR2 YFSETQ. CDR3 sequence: CASRPGQGQPQHF. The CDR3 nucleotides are TGCGCCAGCAGACCCGGACAGGGTCAGCCCCAGCATTTT.

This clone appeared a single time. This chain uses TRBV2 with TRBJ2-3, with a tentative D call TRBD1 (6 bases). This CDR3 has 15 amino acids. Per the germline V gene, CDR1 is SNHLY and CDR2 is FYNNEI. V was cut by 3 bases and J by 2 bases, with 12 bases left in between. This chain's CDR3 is CASSENPGDTDTQYF. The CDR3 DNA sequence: TGTGCCAGCAGTGAGAATCCAGGGGACACAGATACGCAGTATTTT. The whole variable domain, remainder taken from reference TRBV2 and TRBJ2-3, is EPEVTQTPSHQVTQMGQEVILRCVPISNHLYFYWYRQILGQKVEFLVSFYNNEISEKSEIFDDQFSVERPDGSNFTLKIRSTKLEDSAMYFCASSENPGDTDTQYFGPGTRLTVL.

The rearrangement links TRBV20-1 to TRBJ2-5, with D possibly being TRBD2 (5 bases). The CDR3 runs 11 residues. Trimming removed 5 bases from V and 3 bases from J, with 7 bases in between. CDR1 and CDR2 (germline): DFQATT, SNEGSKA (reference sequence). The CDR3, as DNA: TGCAGTGCTGGAGGAGAAGAGACCCAGTACTTC. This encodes CSAGGEETQYF.

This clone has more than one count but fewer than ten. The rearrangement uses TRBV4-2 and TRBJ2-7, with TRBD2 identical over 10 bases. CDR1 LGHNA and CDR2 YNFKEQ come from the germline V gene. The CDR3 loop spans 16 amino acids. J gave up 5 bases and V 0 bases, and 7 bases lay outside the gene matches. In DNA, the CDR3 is TGTGCCAGCAGCCAAGATCTAGCGGGGGCAAGGAACGAGCAGTACTTC. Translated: CASSQDLAGARNEQYF.

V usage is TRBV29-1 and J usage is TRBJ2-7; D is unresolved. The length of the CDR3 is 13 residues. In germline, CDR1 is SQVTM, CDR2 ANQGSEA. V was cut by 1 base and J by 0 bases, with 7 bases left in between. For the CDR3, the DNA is TGCAGCGTTGAAGTGACTCCCTCCTACGAGCAGTACTTC. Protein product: CSVEVTPSYEQYF.